This T cell receptor (beta chain) was sequenced during a study of blood T cell repertoires in COVID-19. Across the study: Acute and convalescent COVID-19 specimens originated in the United States, Italy and Spain.

This table comes from immunoSEQ multiplex PCR, and its TCRdb copy is limited to in-frame clones, with some not included. The repertoire holds 310,000 or so clones, with around nine tenths as singletons. Cohort 3 donors were reported recovered after two negative PCRs, clearance, or symptom resolution. The CDR3 has 15 amino acids. Germline CDR1 reads SGHTA; CDR2 reads FQGNSA. The junction had 4 bases not matched to a gene; V was cut back by 5 bases and J by 1 base. Turning to this clone: The same CDR3 also results from other DNA sequences found in this sample.

The gene calls are TRBV7-2 and TRBJ1-1; 10 bases map to TRBD1. This sequence was found in a woman aged 40 to 55 who had recovered from COVID-19. Sequencing was performed on PBMCs or T cells enriched from blood (not recorded which). The CDR3 region has the DNA TGTGCCAGCAGCGCCCGGGACAGGGGGAACACTGAAGCTTTCTTT. Translation gives CASSARDRGNTEAFF.